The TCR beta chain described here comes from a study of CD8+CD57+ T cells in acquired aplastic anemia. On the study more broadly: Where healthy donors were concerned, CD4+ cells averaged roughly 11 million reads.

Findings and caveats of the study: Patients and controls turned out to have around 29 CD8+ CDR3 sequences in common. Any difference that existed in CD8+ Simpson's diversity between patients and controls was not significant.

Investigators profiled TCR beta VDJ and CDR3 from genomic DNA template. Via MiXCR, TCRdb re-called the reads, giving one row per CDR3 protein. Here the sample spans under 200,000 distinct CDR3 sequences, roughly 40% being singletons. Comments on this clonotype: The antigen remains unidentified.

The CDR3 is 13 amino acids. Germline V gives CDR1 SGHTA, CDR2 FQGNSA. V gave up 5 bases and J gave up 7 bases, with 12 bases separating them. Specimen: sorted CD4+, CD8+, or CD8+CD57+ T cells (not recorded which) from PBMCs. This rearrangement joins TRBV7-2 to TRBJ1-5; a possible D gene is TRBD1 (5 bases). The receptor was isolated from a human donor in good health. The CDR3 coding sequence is TGTGCCAGCAGCCCCGCCTGGGGCCAGCCCCAGCATTTT. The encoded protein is CASSPAWGQPQHF.